The 21 T cell receptor beta chains presented below share a single source sample, sequenced in a study of Ad26.COV2.S vaccination and SARS-CoV-2 variants. TCRdb keeps only in-frame clones here, not all; method: immunoSEQ multiplex PCR. The sample holds 300,000 to 500,000 clones, 75% to 90% seen once. Treatment given: around 19 received Ad26.COV2.S at low or high dose, single or two shots; about 5 received placebo; per-sample allocation not given. At day 63 after the first vaccine or placebo injection, samples were drawn. The sample consisted of peripheral blood, taken in a trial of Ad26.COV2.S vaccine versus placebo. These TCRs come from a person aged 18-65 years who received the Ad26.COV2.S COVID-19 vaccine or a placebo.

This clone was picked up one time. The genes are TRBV19 and TRBJ1-5; weak D call: TRBD1 (6 bases). The V end was cut by 6 bases, the J end by 2 bases, with 14 bases between. Germline assignment: CDR1 LNHDA and CDR2 SQIVND (reference sequence). CDR3 size: 15 residues. CDR3 residues: CASSHGQLGNQPQHF. CDR3 sequence (DNA): TGTGCCAGTAGCCACGGACAGTTAGGCAATCAGCCCCAGCATTTT.

The chain combines TRBV9 with TRBJ1-2; D is uncertain. Trimming stripped 0 bases from V and 2 bases from J, with 11 bases between. From germline, CDR1 is SGDLS and CDR2 YYNGEE. The CDR3 runs to 15 residues. CDR3 sequence: CASSVDARSNYGYTF. In nucleotides, the CDR3 is TGTGCCAGCAGCGTAGACGCCAGGAGCAACTATGGCTACACCTTC. The whole variable domain, filled in from reference TRBV9 and TRBJ1-2, reads DSGVTQTPKHLITATGQRVTLRCSPRSGDLSVYWYQQSLDQGLQFLIQYYNGEERAKGNILERFSAQQFPDLHSELNLSSLELGDSALYFCASSVDARSNYGYTFGSGTRLTVV.

The chain has TRBV7-2 and TRBJ2-2, with TRBD1 identical over 9 bases. The CDR3 sequence is 15 residues long. Germline CDR1 and CDR2: SGHTA and FQGNSA. V lost 4 bases, J lost 1 base, and 1 base stayed unmatched. The DNA of the CDR3 is TGTGCCAGCAGCTGGGACAGGGTGAACACCGGGGAGCTGTTTTTT. This encodes CASSWDRVNTGELFF.

V and J are TRBV13 and TRBJ2-7; 7 nucleotides agree with TRBD1. The CDR3 has 14 residues. V lost 6 bases to trimming and J lost 6 bases; unmatched junction nucleotides: 11. CDR1 is PRHDT and CDR2 is FYEKMQ in the germline V gene (reference sequence). CDR3 DNA sequence: TGTGCCAGCAGTCCCGACAGGGAGAAACGCGAGCAGTACTTC. Translation gives CASSPDREKREQYF. Full variable domain (remainder filled in from reference TRBV13 and TRBJ2-7): AAGVIQSPRHLIKEKRETATLKCYPIPRHDTVYWYQQGPGQDPQFLISFYEKMQSDKGSIPDRFSAQQFSDYHSELNMSSLELGDSALYFCASSPDREKREQYFGPGTRLTVT.

The rearrangement joins TRBV6-2 or TRBV6-3 to TRBJ2-1; 7 bases match TRBD2. There are 15 residues in the CDR3. The V gene's germline CDR1 is MNHEY and CDR2 SVGEGT. V trimming: 6 bases; J trimming: 7 bases; junction bases outside the gene matches: 12. CDR3 DNA: TGTGCCAGCAGCGCCCGAGCGGGGAAGTTGAATGAGCAGTTCTTC. Translating it yields CASSARAGKLNEQFF.

V and J are TRBV18 and TRBJ2-3; 9 positions agree with TRBD2. Germline V gives CDR1 KGHSH, CDR2 LQKENI. The CDR3 totals 16 residues. The junction had 5 bases not matched to a gene; V was cut back by 4 bases and J by 0 bases. Written as DNA, the CDR3 is TGTGCCAGCTCACTCCTAGCGGGGATTAGCACAGATACGCAGTATTTT. Residues: CASSLLAGISTDTQYF.

The rearrangement uses TRBV7-8 and TRBJ2-5; 10 bases align to TRBD1. J gave up 5 bases and V 5 bases, and 14 bases lay outside the gene matches. The CDR3 has 17 residues. Germline CDR1 SGHVS, CDR2 FQNEAQ. The CDR3 protein is CASSPVPPGQGWETQYF. The CDR3 nucleotides are TGTGCCAGCAGCCCCGTGCCTCCGGGACAGGGGTGGGAGACCCAGTACTTC.

The rearrangement uses TRBV7-2 and TRBJ1-5; unclear D gene. There are 13 residues in the CDR3. The ends were cut back, 3 bases at V and 3 bases at J, with 6 bases in the middle. Germline V CDR1 and CDR2: SGHTA, FQGNSA. CDR3 protein: CASSFEVNQPQHF. The CDR3 nucleotides read TGTGCCAGCAGCTTTGAAGTCAATCAGCCCCAGCATTTT.

This chain joins TRBV5-1 and TRBJ2-6; no definite D call. CDR1 is SGHRS, CDR2 YFSETQ, per germline. The CDR3 has 15 residues. Between the trimmed V and J ends, which lost 1 base and 3 bases, there was a span of 8 bases. CDR3: CASSLWVFGANVLTF. The CDR3 coding sequence is TGCGCCAGCAGCTTGTGGGTCTTTGGGGCCAACGTCCTGACTTTC.

The gene calls are TRBV4-1 and TRBJ1-1; possible D gene TRBD1, 6 bases. V lost 1 base and J lost 1, with 13 bases in between. Germline CDR1 and CDR2: MGHRA and YSYEKL. There are 16 residues in the CDR3. The CDR3 reads CASSQGYLGGNTEAFF. Here the CDR3 DNA reads TGCGCCAGCAGCCAAGGATACCTAGGGGGGAACACTGAAGCTTTCTTT.

The rearrangement uses TRBV11-2 and TRBJ1-1; a weak D match, TRBD1 (6 bases). Trimming left V 2 bases short and J 5 bases short, with 12 bases between. The V gene's germline CDR1 is SGHAT and CDR2 FQNNGV. The CDR3 sequence is 14 residues long. CDR3 loop: CASSLWGAMTEAFF. The CDR3 bases are TGTGCCAGCAGCTTATGGGGGGCGATGACTGAAGCTTTCTTT.

This chain links TRBV30 with TRBJ1-2; no firm D call. This CDR3 contains 9 residues. V was shortened by 7 bases and J by 8 bases, with 8 bases between the two germline ends. Germline-derived CDR1 and CDR2 are GTSNPN and SVGIG (reference sequence). The CDR3 region is CASGPGYTF. The CDR3 nucleotides are TGTGCCTCGGGCCCCGGCTACACCTTC.

This clone was recorded a few times. This sequence joins TRBV11-2 and TRBJ2-5; tentatively, D is TRBD1 or TRBD2 (5 bases each). Trimming removed 5 bases at V and 7 bases at J, with 11 bases between. Looked up from germline, CDR1 is SGHAT and CDR2 is FQNNGV. The CDR3 length is 12 residues. The CDR3, as DNA: TGTGCCAGCAGCCTGTATGGGGGGACCCAGTACTTC. Residues: CASSLYGGTQYF.

The V call is TRBV19, the J call TRBJ1-5; D is unresolved. The CDR3 extends over 15 amino acids. Germline-derived CDR1 and CDR2 are LNHDA and SQIVND (reference sequence). Trimming removed 3 bases from V and 0 bases from J, with 9 bases in between. The CDR3 here is CASSIGLHSNQPQHF. DNA for the CDR3: TGTGCCAGTAGTATTGGCCTCCATAGCAATCAGCCCCAGCATTTT.

The rearrangement uses TRBV5-4 and TRBJ2-1; 10 nucleotides align to TRBD2. V was pared by 5 bases and J by 3 bases, with 8 bases of the junction left unmatched. CDR3 length: 16 residues. In germline, CDR1 is SGHNT, CDR2 YYREEE (reference sequence). DNA of the CDR3: TGTGCCAGCAGTACTCACGCTAGCGGGGGCTACAATGAGCAGTTCTTC. Protein: CASSTHASGGYNEQFF.

The chain joins TRBV3-1 (or the pseudogene TRBV3-2) to TRBJ1-2; 7 bases are a match to TRBD1. The CDR3 totals 13 residues. The germline CDR1 and CDR2 sequences are LGHDT and YNNKEL (reference sequence). After removal of 0 bases from V and 8 bases from J, the junction contained 3 bases not matched to a gene. This CDR3 reads CASSQEQGSGYTF. The DNA of the CDR3 is TGTGCCAGCAGCCAAGAACAGGGGAGCGGCTACACCTTC.

The V and J genes are TRBV30 and TRBJ1-6; D not certain. This CDR3 is 16 amino acids long. Germline V gene data show CDR1 as GTSNPN and CDR2 as SVGIG (reference sequence). V lost 3 bases and J lost 0, with 12 bases in between. Here the CDR3 DNA reads TGTGCCTGGAGCCCCGGAACCAGCTCCTATAATTCACCCCTCCACTTT. Its protein is CAWSPGTSSYNSPLHF.

The V gene is TRBV30, the J gene TRBJ1-5, with D maybe TRBD1 (5 bases). This CDR3 is 14 amino acids long. Trimming left V 2 bases short and J 7 bases short, with 15 bases between. The germline CDR1 and CDR2 sequences are GTSNPN and SVGIG (reference sequence). CDR3 residues: CAWSNSIGTQPQHF. The CDR3 DNA is TGTGCCTGGAGTAATTCAATAGGGACCCAGCCCCAGCATTTT.

This clone was seen a single time. V usage is TRBV27 and J usage is TRBJ2-7, with D hard to call. The germline V gene encodes CDR1 MNHEY and CDR2 SMNVEV (reference sequence). This CDR3 is built from 14 residues. Trimming stripped 3 bases from V and 2 bases from J, with 11 bases between. The CDR3 region has the DNA TGTGCCAGCAGTTTTGCGCAAGGCCCCTACGAGCAGTACTTC. Translation gives CASSFAQGPYEQYF.

This chain uses TRBV30 with TRBJ1-4; D gene unclear. The CDR3 is 15 residues long. Germline V gene data show CDR1 as GTSNPN and CDR2 as SVGIG (reference sequence). Trimming removed 3 bases at V and 0 bases at J, with 11 bases between. This chain's CDR3 is CAWSRSTTTNEKLFF. The CDR3 coding sequence is TGTGCCTGGAGCCGTTCGACAACAACTAATGAAAAACTGTTTTTT.

The gene calls are TRBV19 and TRBJ1-6; a weak D match, TRBD1 (6 bases). The CDR3 is 14 residues long. Germline V CDR1 and CDR2: LNHDA, SQIVND (reference sequence). With 1 base removed from V and 9 bases from J, the gap between germline ends came to 10 bases. The CDR3: CASSIGGLSSPLHF. CDR3 bases: TGTGCCAGTAGTATAGGGGGGCTGAGTTCACCCCTCCACTTT.